These 3 T cell receptor beta chains were sequenced from one sample in a study of cytomegalovirus exposure and HLA in healthy donors. The PCR made use of 60 Vbeta and 13 Jbeta primers. The table came from immunoSEQ multiplex PCR; TCRdb's copy has only in-frame clones and leaves some out. This table holds approximately 120,000 clones, more than 65% found once. Source material: PBMCs. The receptors shown here come from a man aged 35-49 years in good health and CMV-seropositive.

This clone was detected only once. This chain connects TRBV9 to TRBJ2-2; 10 nucleotides align to TRBD1. Looked up from germline, CDR1 is SGDLS and CDR2 is YYNGEE. Trimming took 4 bases from V and 5 from J; bases not matched to a gene: 5. The CDR3 contains 15 residues. Written as DNA, the CDR3 is TGTGCCAGCAGCCGGGACAGGGGAGGAACCGGGGAGCTGTTTTTT. Its translation is CASSRDRGGTGELFF.

With respect to this clone: One end of the junction does not line up with germline, which may come from a read error. The rearrangement uses TRBV4-1 and TRBJ2-6; 9 bases agree with TRBD1. CDR1 and CDR2 from the germline V gene are MGHRA and YSYEKL. The CDR3 consists of 19 residues. CDR3 DNA sequence: TGCGCCAGCAGCCAAGGCGGCGGGACAGGGAACTCTGGGGCCAACGGCCTGACTTTC. It is translated as CASSQGGGTGNSGANGLTF.

This chain joins TRBV28 and TRBJ2-7, with 8 bases aligning to TRBD2. CDR1 is MDHEN and CDR2 is SYDVKM in the germline V gene. The length of the CDR3 is 15 residues. V shed 5 bases and J 3 bases; nucleotides not matched to a gene: 9. In DNA form, the CDR3 reads TGTGCCAGCAGTCCCCCGGGACTAGAAATCTACGAGCAGTACTTC. This sequence encodes CASSPPGLEIYEQYF.